This entry lists 21 T cell receptor beta chains sequenced from one sample in a study of blood T cell repertoires in COVID-19. The repertoire was sequenced with immunoSEQ multiplex PCR; TCRdb's copy has only in-frame clones and lacks some. The table includes approximately 250,000 clones, about 80% detected once. Sequencing input: PBMCs or T cells enriched from blood (not recorded which). These receptors were obtained from a man between 40 and 49 years old who had recovered from COVID-19.

This rearrangement joins TRBV10-3 to TRBJ2-3; 8 bases are shared with TRBD2. Germline CDR1 reads ENHRY; CDR2 reads SYGVKD. The CDR3 consists of 16 residues. Trimming at V came to 0 bases and at J to 3 bases, leaving 5 bases not matched to a gene. The CDR3 is CAISESTSGGTDTQYF. The CDR3 DNA is TGTGCCATCAGTGAGTCGACCAGCGGGGGAACAGATACGCAGTATTTT.

This chain joins TRBV20-1 and TRBJ2-3; TRBD2 matches at 10 bases. Per germline, CDR1 DFQATT and CDR2 SNEGSKA (reference sequence). This CDR3 comprises 15 residues. The V gene end was trimmed by 3 bases and the J gene end by 6 bases; junction bases not matched to a gene: 9. The CDR3, as DNA: TGCAGTGCTAGTCGTCTAGCGGGGGCTGGGGATACGCAGTATTTT. The encoded protein is CSASRLAGAGDTQYF.

The rearrangement uses TRBV2 and TRBJ2-2, with TRBD2 identical over 8 bases. From germline, CDR1 is SNHLY and CDR2 FYNNEI. V shed 6 bases and J 3 bases; nucleotides not matched to a gene: 3. The CDR3 spans 14 residues. CDR3 residues: CASRTGGYTGELFF. The CDR3 DNA reads TGTGCCAGCAGGACGGGAGGGTACACCGGGGAGCTGTTTTTT.

This chain links TRBV29-1 with TRBJ2-7; 12 positions agree with TRBD1. Germline assignment: CDR1 SQVTM and CDR2 ANQGSEA. V lost 8 bases to trimming and J lost 4 bases; unmatched junction nucleotides: 9. The CDR3 runs to 14 residues. CDR3 sequence: CSTLGQGARYEQYF. Here the CDR3 DNA reads TGCAGCACCCTGGGACAGGGGGCAAGATACGAGCAGTACTTC.

This clone was found once. The chain employs TRBV7-2 and TRBJ1-5; D is possibly TRBD1 (6 bases). The ends were cut back, 7 bases at V and 6 bases at J, with 13 bases in the middle. The CDR3 spans 13 residues. Per the germline V gene, CDR1 is SGHTA and CDR2 is FQGNSA. The CDR3, as DNA: TGTGCCAGCACCCGAGGGGGAACTCAGCCCCAGCATTTT. Encoded protein: CASTRGGTQPQHF.

The table lists this clone with a few counts. The chain employs TRBV5-6 and TRBJ1-6; D perhaps matches TRBD1 (6 bases). CDR1 is SGHDT and CDR2 is YYEEEE in the germline V gene. Trimming took off 4 bases at V and 7 bases at J, with 18 bases between the two ends. The CDR3 contains 16 residues. The CDR3 here is CASSALQGFGNSPLHF. The CDR3 region has the DNA TGTGCCAGCAGCGCATTACAGGGTTTCGGGAATTCACCCCTCCACTTT.

The V call is TRBV28, the J call TRBJ2-1, with 9 nucleotides matching TRBD2. CDR3 length: 16 residues. Trimming removed 2 bases from V and 7 bases from J; junction bases left unmatched: 9. In germline, CDR1 is MDHEN, CDR2 SYDVKM. The CDR3 bases are TGTGCCAGCAGTTTAGGTGGCGGGGGGGGTTCAAATGAGCAGTTCTTC. It specifies CASSLGGGGGSNEQFF.

The CDR3: CASSQGTGGRTQYF. The CDR3 nucleotides are TGTGCCAGTAGTCAAGGGACAGGTGGAAGGACCCAGTACTTC. This chain links TRBV19 with TRBJ2-5; TRBD1 agrees at 8 bases. Germline V gene data show CDR1 as LNHDA and CDR2 as SQIVND (reference sequence). This CDR3 contains 14 residues. V was clipped by 5 bases and J by 7 bases; unmatched bases: 9.

Only one count was recorded for this clone. The chain recombines TRBV5-1 with TRBJ2-3; TRBD2 matches 10 bases. Losses at the gene ends were 4 bases for V and 4 bases for J; bases not matched to a gene: 12. The CDR3 consists of 17 residues. Germline loops: CDR1 SGHRS, CDR2 YFSETQ. CDR3 amino acids: CASSPDVLAGGPDTQYF. The DNA of the CDR3 is TGCGCCAGCAGCCCGGACGTCTTAGCGGGAGGTCCAGATACGCAGTATTTT.

The chain uses TRBV27 and TRBJ2-1, with D unresolved. The CDR3 loop spans 13 amino acids. V was cut by 5 bases and J by 4 bases, with 9 bases left in between. Looked up from germline, CDR1 is MNHEY and CDR2 is SMNVEV (reference sequence). The CDR3 here is CASSLTWYNEQFF. CDR3 sequence (DNA): TGTGCCAGCAGTCTTACTTGGTACAATGAGCAGTTCTTC.

The chain joins TRBV29-1 to TRBJ2-1, with TRBD2 identical over 7 bases. Germline CDR1 and CDR2: SQVTM and ANQGSEA. The CDR3 is made up of 15 amino acids. V lost 6 bases and J lost 8; bases outside the gene matches: 16. The CDR3 reads CSVSHSGGGGDEQFF. Here the CDR3 DNA reads TGCAGCGTGAGCCACTCCGGAGGTGGGGGGGATGAGCAGTTCTTC.

The count of this clone is one. The V gene is TRBV3-1 (or the pseudogene TRBV3-2), the J gene TRBJ2-7; D unclear. The CDR3 is made up of 13 amino acids. Trimming removed 4 bases from V and 7 bases from J, with 14 bases in between. The germline gives CDR1 LGHDT, CDR2 YNNKEL (reference sequence). This CDR3 reads CASSLPLTGEQYF. In DNA form, the CDR3 reads TGTGCCAGCAGCCTCCCCCTGACTGGGGAGCAGTACTTC.

CDR3 coding DNA: TGCGCCAGCAGTGACAACGGGTACGGCTATGGCTACACCTTC. Its protein product is CASSDNGYGYGYTF. The gene calls are TRBV10-2 and TRBJ1-2, with unresolved D. With 3 bases removed from V and 4 bases from J, the gap between germline ends came to 12 bases. The CDR3 sequence is 14 residues long. The germline gives CDR1 WSHSY, CDR2 SAAADI.

The CDR3 loop reads CASSLHMTGGSQGYTF. In DNA form, the CDR3 reads TGCGCCAGCAGTCTCCATATGACAGGGGGGAGTCAAGGCTACACCTTC. The chain uses TRBV23-1 and TRBJ1-2, with TRBD1 matching over 9 bases. TRBV23-1 is marked as an open reading frame, function uncertain. The trim removed 4 bases at V and 8 bases at J, leaving 14 bases unmatched. This CDR3 comprises 16 residues.

J is TRBJ2-3 and V is TRBV7-9; 8 bases line up with TRBD1. V lost 11 bases, J lost 9 bases, and 7 bases stayed unmatched. The germline V gene has CDR1 SEHNR and CDR2 FQNEAQ (reference sequence). The length of the CDR3 is 11 residues. Here the CDR3 reads CAGYRGWTQYF. The CDR3 coding sequence is TGTGCCGGTTACAGGGGGTGGACGCAGTATTTT.

The V call is TRBV12-5, the J call TRBJ1-5, with D maybe TRBD1 (6 bases). Deletions cut 6 bases from V and 14 bases from J, with 17 bases between. The CDR3 consists of 12 residues. Germline V gene lookup returns CDR1 LGHNT and CDR2 FRNRAP. CDR3 DNA sequence: TGTGCTAGTGGCCTAATATCGGGACAAGAGCATTTT. This translates into CASGLISGQEHF.

V is TRBV20-1 and J is TRBJ1-5; 8 nucleotides align to TRBD1. The CDR3 consists of 11 residues. After removal of 6 bases from V and 15 bases from J, the junction contained 10 bases not matched to a gene. CDR1 and CDR2 from the germline V gene are DFQATT and SNEGSKA (reference sequence). The CDR3 region has the DNA TGCAGTGCCCCCGGGACAGGACACTTGCATTTT. This encodes CSAPGTGHLHF.

The chain uses TRBV13 and TRBJ2-5; D gene uncertain. V was shortened by 5 bases and J by 2 bases, with 15 bases between the two germline ends. Germline CDR1 is PRHDT and CDR2 is FYEKMQ (reference sequence). This CDR3 has 15 residues. The CDR3 coding sequence is TGTGCCAGCAGCGGCGGCCTACCCCTTCAAGAGACCCAGTACTTC. Protein: CASSGGLPLQETQYF. The full variable domain, in which reference TRBV13 and TRBJ2-5 provide the parts outside the CDR3, is AAGVIQSPRHLIKEKRETATLKCYPIPRHDTVYWYQQGPGQDPQFLISFYEKMQSDKGSIPDRFSAQQFSDYHSELNMSSLELGDSALYFCASSGGLPLQETQYFGPGTRLLVL.

The chain employs TRBV6-5 and TRBJ2-7; tentatively, D is TRBD2 (5 bases). V was clipped by 0 bases and J by 6 bases, with 12 bases between them. The CDR3 spans 14 residues. Germline-derived CDR1 and CDR2 are MNHEY and SVGAGI. CDR3 in amino acids: CASSYSRESGEQYF. CDR3 sequence (DNA): TGTGCCAGCAGTTACTCGAGGGAGTCGGGCGAGCAGTACTTC.

The chain has TRBV19 and TRBJ1-1, with no clear D. The germline gives CDR1 LNHDA, CDR2 SQIVND (reference sequence). The CDR3 extends over 12 amino acids. The V end was cut by 6 bases, the J end by 4 bases, with 9 bases between. The CDR3 reads CASSDGSTEAFF. In nucleotides, the CDR3 is TGTGCCAGTAGCGATGGGAGCACTGAAGCTTTCTTT.

About this clone itself: This CDR3 is also generated by other DNA sequences in the sample. V is TRBV6-5 and J is TRBJ2-3, with 10 bases identical to TRBD1. Unmatched junction bases numbered 3, after V lost 6 bases and J lost 3 bases. The CDR3 sequence is 14 residues long. Germline CDR1 reads MNHEY; CDR2 reads SVGAGI. The CDR3 reads CASRTGGSTDTQYF. The CDR3 DNA reads as TGTGCCAGCAGGACAGGGGGCTCGACAGATACGCAGTATTTT.